Listed here are 5 T cell receptor beta chains from one sample, sequenced in a study of cytomegalovirus exposure and HLA in healthy donors. PCR amplification relied on 60 Vbeta primers (plus 13 Jbeta primers). Generated by immunoSEQ multiplex PCR, the TCRdb table keeps only in-frame clones and is missing some. Among approximately 160,000 clones listed, about 70% were seen once. The specimen was PBMCs. Every receptor here comes from a woman aged 18-29 years in good health and CMV-seropositive.

The rearrangement joins TRBV10-3 to TRBJ2-1, with 9 bases fitting TRBD1. Germline lookup yields CDR1 ENHRY and CDR2 SYGVKD. The CDR3 consists of 15 residues. V shed 0 bases and J 7 bases; nucleotides not matched to a gene: 4. The CDR3 spells CAISESGQGPNEQFF. In DNA, the CDR3 is TGTGCCATCAGTGAGTCGGGACAGGGTCCAAATGAGCAGTTCTTC.

This chain connects TRBV2 to TRBJ2-7; 7 positions agree with TRBD1. This CDR3 comprises 15 residues. In germline, CDR1 is SNHLY, CDR2 FYNNEI. Trimming cost V 3 bases and J 1 base; bases outside gene matches: 6. In nucleotides, the CDR3 is TGTGCCAGCAGTGACGCTCAGGGGGTTTCCTACGAGCAGTACTTC. Translating gives CASSDAQGVSYEQYF. Full variable domain (missing parts from reference TRBV2 and TRBJ2-7): EPEVTQTPSHQVTQMGQEVILRCVPISNHLYFYWYRQILGQKVEFLVSFYNNEISEKSEIFDDQFSVERPDGSNFTLKIRSTKLEDSAMYFCASSDAQGVSYEQYFGPGTRLTVT.

The chain links TRBV6-5 to TRBJ2-1; TRBD2 agrees at 7 bases. This CDR3 is built from 15 residues. With 6 bases clipped from V and 3 bases from J, the junction kept 8 bases outside the gene matches. The germline V gene encodes CDR1 MNHEY and CDR2 SVGAGI. Here the CDR3 DNA reads TGTGCCAGCAGCCTTGGCGGGGGTCGCTACAATGAGCAGTTCTTC. This translates into CASSLGGGRYNEQFF.

The rearrangement uses TRBV5-6 and TRBJ1-6; 8 bases match TRBD1. Germline V CDR1 and CDR2: SGHDT, YYEEEE. This CDR3 is built from 13 residues. Unmatched junction bases numbered 3, after V lost 4 bases and J lost 9 bases. The CDR3 protein is CASSGDRFSPLHF. The CDR3 DNA follows: TGTGCCAGCAGCGGGGACAGGTTTTCACCCCTCCACTTT. Complete variable domain (other parts from reference TRBV5-6 and TRBJ1-6): DAGVTQSPTHLIKTRGQQVTLRCSPKSGHDTVSWYQQALGQGPQFIFQYYEEEERQRGNFPDRFSGHQFPNYSSELNVNALLLGDSALYLCASSGDRFSPLHFGNGTRLTVT.

V usage is TRBV6-4 and J usage is TRBJ2-1; D is unclear. Germline CDR1 and CDR2: MRHNA and SNTAGT. This CDR3 region has 13 residues. V was pared by 0 bases and J by 7 bases, with 7 bases between. The CDR3 DNA reads as TGTGCCAGCAGTGACTCGTCGGAGAATGAGCAGTTCTTC. Translation gives CASSDSSENEQFF.